Each of the 27 T cell receptor beta chains below was sequenced from the same sample in a study of blood T cells in healthy people across ages. A second PCR, run for about 7 to 12 cycles, used a sample-barcoded 5' primer plus a J-beta primer mix. Via MiXCR, TCRdb re-called the 5' RACE reads, giving one row per CDR3 protein. Of some 890,000 distinct CDR3 sequences listed, 29% are singletons. The same sample was also studied in work on T cells of mothers and their children.

Sequencing was done on a sample of blood. The source of these receptors is a woman aged 40 to 50 in good health.

The rearrangement uses TRBV4-1 and TRBJ2-1, with a tentative D call TRBD2 (5 bases). V was cut by 4 bases and J by 4 bases, with 20 bases left in between. The CDR3 covers 17 residues. Germline V CDR1 and CDR2: MGHRA, YSYEKL. The CDR3 sequence is CASSRQDLIGGYNEQFF. In DNA, the CDR3 is TGCGCCAGCAGCCGCCAAGATTTGATAGGCGGGTACAATGAGCAGTTCTTC.

With respect to this clonotype: This clone may be a read error of a much larger clone one base away. The chain joins TRBV12-3 or TRBV12-4 to TRBJ2-3; D ambiguous. With 11 bases removed from V and 7 bases from J, the gap between germline ends came to 13 bases. There are 11 residues in the CDR3. CDR3 sequence reads: CAGAELNTQYF. The CDR3 nucleotides are TGTGCCGGCGCGGAACTCAATACGCAGTATTTT.

This sequence joins TRBV5-1 and TRBJ2-2; D is possibly TRBD1 (6 bases). Between the trimmed V and J ends, which lost 0 bases and 4 bases, there was a span of 10 bases. Germline assignment: CDR1 SGHRS and CDR2 YFSETQ. The CDR3 extends over 15 amino acids. CDR3: CASSLGGGLTGELFF. CDR3 DNA sequence: TGCGCCAGCAGCTTGGGTGGGGGCCTCACCGGGGAGCTGTTTTTT. The complete variable domain, with remaining parts taken from reference TRBV5-1 and TRBJ2-2, reads KAGVTQTPRYLIKTRGQQVTLSCSPISGHRSVSWYQQTPGQGLQFLFEYFSETQRNKGNFPGRFSGRQFSNSRSEMNVSTLELGDSALYLCASSLGGGLTGELFFGEGSRLTVL.

This clonotype came up many times. Relative to the germline gene, one junction end is altered; a read error may explain this. The rearrangement uses TRBV5-5 and TRBJ2-3; no clear D gene. This CDR3 has 12 residues. Germline V lookup: CDR1 SGHKS, CDR2 YYEKEE (reference sequence). CDR3 sequence: CASSLETDTQYF. CDR3 nucleotide sequence: TGCGCCAGCAGCTTGGAAACAGATACGCAGTATTTT.

This clonotype appeared many times. The rearrangement joins TRBV20-1 to TRBJ1-1; weak D call: TRBD1 (6 bases). Trimming took 2 bases from V and 1 from J, leaving 14 bases between them. CDR1 DFQATT and CDR2 SNEGSKA come from the germline V gene (reference sequence). The CDR3 has 15 amino acids. CDR3 in DNA: TGCAGTGCTAGACAGTGGAGGGGGAAGAACACTGAAGCTTTCTTT. Translating gives CSARQWRGKNTEAFF.

The V and J genes are TRBV5-1 and TRBJ2-5, with 13 positions matching TRBD2. The J call may be incorrect, as the DNA end agrees better with TRBJ2-7. CDR3 length: 14 amino acids. Germline loops: CDR1 SGHRS, CDR2 YFSETQ. The CDR3 DNA sequence: TGCGCCAGCACCAGGACTAGCGGGGGATACGAGCAGTACTTC. It codes for CASTRTSGGYEQYF.

This clonotype was picked up many times. V and J are TRBV6-1 and TRBJ2-7; D may be TRBD1 (6 bases). The CDR3 has 12 residues. V was trimmed by 4 bases and J by 6 bases, leaving 10 bases between them. The germline gives CDR1 MNHNS, CDR2 SASEGT. The chain's CDR3 is CASSVKQGEQYF. The CDR3 DNA reads TGTGCCAGCAGTGTAAAACAGGGCGAGCAGTACTTC.

This clonotype was detected only a few times. The V call is TRBV2, the J call TRBJ1-6, with 7 bases aligning to TRBD1. The CDR3 runs to 15 residues. The V segment lost 1 base and the J segment 6 bases; nucleotides outside the gene matches: 3. Germline V gives CDR1 SNHLY, CDR2 FYNNEI. Here the CDR3 DNA reads TGTGCCAGCAGTGAAGGGGACAGTTCTAATTCACCCCTCCACTTT. It is translated as CASSEGDSSNSPLHF.

The sample holds a few counts of this clonotype. The chain employs TRBV29-1 and TRBJ1-4; weak D call: TRBD1 (6 bases). The CDR3 is 12 amino acids. Germline CDR1 SQVTM, CDR2 ANQGSEA. V was trimmed by 7 bases and J by 7 bases, leaving 13 bases between them. The CDR3 DNA follows: TGCAGCGCTGGGGCCAGGGGTGAAAAACTGTTTTTT. Amino acids: CSAGARGEKLFF.

The V and J genes are TRBV7-3 and TRBJ1-2; D unclear. The length of the CDR3 is 17 residues. The V and J ends lost 7 bases and 2 bases respectively, with 23 bases between them. In germline, CDR1 is SGHTA, CDR2 FQGTGA. DNA of the CDR3: TGTGCCAGCAACTCAGGACGCGATCCCGTGGGCAACTATGGCTACACCTTC. Protein product: CASNSGRDPVGNYGYTF.

This clonotype was observed a handful of times. The chain recombines TRBV28 with TRBJ1-1, with D unresolved. The length of the CDR3 is 12 residues. Per germline, CDR1 MDHEN and CDR2 SYDVKM. V gave up 4 bases and J gave up 4 bases, with 7 bases separating them. Here the CDR3 reads CASSSWGTEAFF. The DNA of the CDR3 is TGTGCCAGCAGTTCGTGGGGCACTGAAGCTTTCTTT.

On this clonotype itself: At one boundary the junction diverges from the germline segment, which might be a read error. The CDR3: CAGSQTPGTGTNYGYTF. CDR3 sequence (DNA): TGCGCCGGCAGCCAAACTCCCGGGACAGGGACTAACTATGGCTACACCTTC. The chain has TRBV5-1 and TRBJ1-2; 9 positions match TRBD1. This CDR3 region has 17 residues. Per the germline V gene, CDR1 is SGHRS and CDR2 is YFSETQ.

The table lists this clonotype with many counts. The V call is TRBV6-2 or TRBV6-3, the J call TRBJ2-7; D is unclear. CDR3 size: 11 residues. Deletions cut 6 bases from V and 6 bases from J, with 9 bases between. CDR1 and CDR2 from the germline V gene are MNHEY and SVGEGT. Here the CDR3 DNA reads TGTGCCAGCAGGAAAGGCCGCGAGCAGTACTTC. Translation: CASRKGREQYF.

This clonotype showed up many times. The rearrangement joins TRBV9 to TRBJ2-7; 10 bases agree with TRBD1. V trimming: 4 bases; J trimming: 7 bases; junction bases outside the gene matches: 11. Germline-derived CDR1 and CDR2 are SGDLS and YYNGEE. This CDR3 comprises 15 residues. The CDR3 sequence: CASSPSRQGAGEQYF. The CDR3 coding sequence is TGTGCCAGCAGCCCCAGCCGACAGGGGGCAGGGGAGCAGTACTTC.

The rearrangement uses TRBV18 and TRBJ2-7; maybe TRBD2 (7 bases). Trimming pared 2 bases from V and 6 bases from J, leaving 20 bases between. The CDR3 is 16 residues long. In germline, CDR1 is KGHSH, CDR2 LQKENI. CDR3 nucleotides: TGTGCCAGCTCACCAACGGGGGGCCAGTGGGGCGGCGAGCAGTACTTC. Encoded protein: CASSPTGGQWGGEQYF.

Many counts were recorded for this clonotype. V usage is TRBV12-3 or TRBV12-4 and J usage is TRBJ1-2; 7 positions agree with TRBD1. The CDR3 has 15 residues. With 3 bases clipped from V and 8 bases from J, the junction kept 12 bases outside the gene matches. The CDR3 bases are TGTGCCAGCAGTTTTTCGATCACAACAGGGGCAGGCTACACCTTC. Protein sequence: CASSFSITTGAGYTF.

The J gene is TRBJ2-5, the V gene TRBV7-3, with 7 bases lining up with TRBD2. In germline, CDR1 is SGHTA, CDR2 FQGTGA. This CDR3 has 16 amino acids. V lost 5 bases, J lost 5 bases, and 14 bases stayed unmatched. DNA of the CDR3: TGTGCCAGCAGCCCAAACTCAAATGCGGGGGTGGAGACCCAGTACTTC. Protein sequence: CASSPNSNAGVETQYF.

The chain couples TRBV2 to TRBJ1-2, with unresolved D. Germline V CDR1 and CDR2: SNHLY, FYNNEI. Trimming left V 7 bases short and J 5 bases short, with 14 bases between. The CDR3 extends over 13 amino acids. This CDR3 reads CASIRTDLYGYTF. CDR3 coding DNA: TGTGCCAGCATCCGGACGGATCTTTATGGCTACACCTTC.

The rearrangement links TRBV20-1 to TRBJ2-7, with D maybe TRBD2 (6 bases). Near its end, the DNA agrees better with TRBJ2-4, so the J call may be wrong. The CDR3 runs 14 residues. Germline CDR1 DFQATT, CDR2 SNEGSKA (reference sequence). The CDR3 sequence: CSAAGTQGGNIQYF. As DNA, the CDR3 is TGCAGTGCTGCCGGGACTCAAGGTGGAAACATTCAGTACTTC.

This clonotype was seen a handful of times. The chain links TRBV12-3 or TRBV12-4 to TRBJ1-1; D is uncertain. V dropped 6 bases and J dropped 2 bases, with 16 bases sitting between them. The CDR3 length is 15 residues. The CDR3 DNA follows: TGTGCCAGCAGACGGAGGGTCGGTGATAACACTGAAGCTTTCTTT. Translation gives CASRRRVGDNTEAFF.

This clonotype was seen a few times. The CDR3 nucleotides read TGCGCCAGCAGCTTGAGTTCCGGTAATAGCTACGAGCAGTACTTC. It encodes CASSLSSGNSYEQYF. This chain joins TRBV5-1 and TRBJ2-7; D unresolved. This CDR3 is 15 amino acids long. Germline V lookup: CDR1 SGHRS, CDR2 YFSETQ. Trimming pared 1 base from V and 3 bases from J, leaving 14 bases between.

With respect to this clonotype: Germline is not matched at one junction end, which may reflect a read error. The V call is TRBV28, the J call TRBJ1-1; D ambiguous. CDR1 and CDR2 (germline): MDHEN, SYDVKM. This CDR3 is 14 amino acids long. CDR3 in amino acids: CASSGIPWGTEAFF. Written as DNA, the CDR3 is TGCGCCAGTTCGGGGATCCCCTGGGGCACTGAAGCTTTCTTT. Together with reference TRBV28 and TRBJ1-1, the CDR3 gives the full variable domain: DVKVTQSSRYLVKRTGEKVFLECVQDMDHENMFWYRQDPGLGLRLIYFSYDVKMKEKGDIPEGYSVSREKKERFSLILESASTNQTSMYLCASSGIPWGTEAFFGQGTRLTVV.

This clonotype was counted between two and nine times. The V gene is TRBV27, the J gene TRBJ1-2; D may be TRBD1 (5 bases). Germline V gene data show CDR1 as MNHEY and CDR2 as SMNVEV (reference sequence). The CDR3 extends over 14 amino acids. V was trimmed by 6 bases and J by 7 bases, leaving 18 bases between them. CDR3 coding DNA: TGTGCCAGCAGCCTCCAGGGACGCTCGAGTGGCTACACCTTC. This codes for CASSLQGRSSGYTF.

This clonotype was counted only a few times. This chain uses TRBV2 with TRBJ2-1; 9 nucleotides align to TRBD1. Germline CDR1 and CDR2: SNHLY and FYNNEI. V gave up 7 bases and J gave up 5 bases; unmatched junction bases: 12. The CDR3 contains 16 residues. Written as DNA, the CDR3 is TGTGCCAGCACCTTCGCCACGGGACAGGGAAACAATGAGCAGTTCTTC. It encodes CASTFATGQGNNEQFF.

This clonotype turned up a few times. The chain links TRBV19 to TRBJ1-2; weak D call: TRBD1 (5 bases). This CDR3 has 13 residues. From germline, CDR1 is LNHDA and CDR2 SQIVND (reference sequence). V lost 11 bases, J lost 0 bases, and 13 bases lay in between. The CDR3 protein is CAGTRGANYGYTF. CDR3 sequence (DNA): TGTGCCGGGACCCGTGGAGCTAACTATGGCTACACCTTC. The whole variable domain, remainder taken from reference TRBV19 and TRBJ1-2, is DGGITQSPKYLFRKEGQNVTLSCEQNLNHDAMYWYRQDPGQGLRLIYYSQIVNDFQKGDIAEGYSVSREKKESFPLTVTSAQKNPTAFYLCAGTRGANYGYTFGSGTRLTVV.

This sequence joins TRBV2 and TRBJ1-5; D may be TRBD1 (5 bases). The V gene lost 4 bases and the J gene lost 3 bases, with 10 bases spanning the gap. The CDR3 covers 14 residues. CDR1 is SNHLY, CDR2 FYNNEI, per germline. The CDR3 sequence: CASSASGVNQPQHF. CDR3 sequence (DNA): TGTGCCAGCAGTGCGTCGGGGGTCAATCAGCCCCAGCATTTT.

This clonotype was counted a few times. V and J are TRBV28 and TRBJ1-2; possible D gene TRBD1, 5 bases. V was trimmed by 6 bases and J by 7 bases, leaving 18 bases between them. From germline, CDR1 is MDHEN and CDR2 SYDVKM. CDR3 length equals 14 residues. In nucleotides, the CDR3 is TGTGCCAGCAGGGGACCCGAACACGGGTCTGGCTACACCTTC. Amino acid sequence: CASRGPEHGSGYTF.